These 27 T cell receptor beta chains were sequenced from one sample in a study of T cells expressing NK-cell markers (TCRdb year 2020). To prepare the library, 5' RACE was applied. The run used an Illumina HiSeq 2000. One entry per CDR3 protein sequence results from the TCRdb reprocessing of the reads, with DNA left out. In this sample's table one finds over 250,000 distinct CDR3 sequences. The ten largest clones represent around 4% of the sample. The sample comprised blood T cells: a sorted CD56 or NKG2C T cell subset, CD4+ or CD8+ T cells, or bulk PBMC T cells (not recorded which). The receptors shown here come from a woman aged 18-70 years in good health.

The CDR3 region is CASSHTGTEQYF. The rearrangement uses TRBV3-1 and TRBJ2-7; checking the TCRdb D call of TRBD1 is not possible without DNA. CDR1 LGHDT and CDR2 YNNKEL come from the germline V gene (reference sequence). This CDR3 contains 12 residues.

V gene TRBV28 combines with J gene TRBJ2-3; TCRdb proposes TRBD2, but this gene call is untestable without DNA. Germline CDR1 is MDHEN and CDR2 is SYDVKM. This CDR3 region has 21 residues. The chain's CDR3 is CASSSQALGTSGGTSTDTQYF.

The chain links TRBV20-1 to TRBJ1-1; lacking DNA, the TRBD1 call made by TCRdb goes unchecked. Germline-derived CDR1 and CDR2 are DFQATT and SNEGSKA (reference sequence). CDR3 length: 13 amino acids. The CDR3 region is CSARSGGYWGAFF.

The chain uses TRBV11-2 and TRBJ2-1; TCRdb outputs TRBD1, but without DNA this stays unchecked. Per germline, CDR1 SGHAT and CDR2 FQNNGV. The CDR3 length is 18 residues. CDR3 in amino acids: CASSLTRTGTAAGNEQFF.

V usage is TRBV5-1 and J usage is TRBJ2-3; the TRBD1 assignment by TCRdb is unverifiable without DNA. This CDR3 is 15 amino acids long. Germline assignment: CDR1 SGHRS and CDR2 YFSETQ. CDR3 in amino acids: CASSLAGGSLDTQYF.

This sequence joins TRBV18 and TRBJ2-3. The CDR3 consists of 13 residues. The germline gives CDR1 KGHSH, CDR2 LQKENI. CDR3 sequence reads: CASSQLNTDTQYF. The full variable domain, rest sourced from reference TRBV18 and TRBJ2-3, is NAGVMQNPRHLVRRRGQEARLRCSPMKGHSHVYWYRQLPEEGLKFMVYLQKENIIDESGMPKERFSAEFPKEGPSILRIQQVVRGDSAAYFCASSQLNTDTQYFGPGTRLTVL.

This sequence joins TRBV12-3 or TRBV12-4 and TRBJ2-1; no DNA is available, so the TRBD2 call from TCRdb remains unchecked. The CDR3 is 20 amino acids. The CDR3 here is CASSFRRGLAGEGAYNEQFF.

The V call is TRBV20-1, the J call TRBJ2-2; TCRdb lists TRBD1, though no DNA is available to test this call. The length of the CDR3 is 15 residues. Per the germline V gene, CDR1 is DFQATT and CDR2 is SNEGSKA (reference sequence). CDR3 sequence reads: CSARSDRGRSGELFF.

This chain joins TRBV6-2 or TRBV6-3 and TRBJ1-5; TCRdb outputs TRBD1, but without DNA this stays unchecked. Germline values: CDR1 MNHEY, CDR2 SVGEGT. CDR3 size: 14 residues. CDR3 loop: CASTGRGGPQPQHF.

This chain uses TRBV7-3 with TRBJ1-5. The CDR3 sequence is 14 residues long. Germline CDR1 is SGHTA and CDR2 is FQGTGA. The CDR3 reads CASSPDGVGQPQHF.

The chain has TRBV5-1 and TRBJ2-2; TCRdb names TRBD1, which stays unverified in the absence of DNA. The CDR3 runs to 15 residues. Germline lookup yields CDR1 SGHRS and CDR2 YFSETQ. The CDR3 is CASSSGTGLTGELFF.

The gene calls are TRBV28 and TRBJ2-2; TCRdb lists TRBD1, though no DNA is available to test this call. This CDR3 is 15 amino acids long. Germline V gene sequence: CDR1 MDHEN, CDR2 SYDVKM. The CDR3 is CASSLWTLGTGELFF.

The V and J genes are TRBV7-2 and TRBJ1-2; absent DNA, TCRdb's TRBD1 call cannot be checked. This CDR3 contains 13 residues. Germline CDR1 and CDR2: SGHTA and FQGNSA. This CDR3 reads CASSPPVDGGYTF. Full variable domain (outside the CDR3, taken from reference TRBV7-2 and TRBJ1-2): GAGVSQSPSNKVTEKGKDVELRCDPISGHTALYWYRQSLGQGLEFLIYFQGNSAPDKSGLPSDRFSAERTGGSVSTLTIQRTQQEDSAVYLCASSPPVDGGYTFGSGTRLTVV.

This chain joins TRBV20-1 and TRBJ1-2. This CDR3 has 16 residues. CDR1 is DFQATT and CDR2 is SNEGSKA in the germline V gene (reference sequence). CDR3 sequence: CSAVVSPTVANYGYTF.

This chain links TRBV4-2 with TRBJ2-5; TCRdb gives TRBD2 as the D gene, but with no DNA this cannot be confirmed. CDR3 length equals 14 residues. Germline assignment: CDR1 LGHNA and CDR2 YNFKEQ. CDR3 in amino acids: CASSLQERGETQYF.

V is TRBV6-2 or TRBV6-3 and J is TRBJ2-4; TCRdb calls TRBD1, which cannot be checked without DNA. The V gene's germline CDR1 is MNHEY and CDR2 SVGEGT. This CDR3 is built from 15 residues. This CDR3 reads CASSYDRAGGNIQYF.

The chain couples TRBV2 to TRBJ2-1; TCRdb's D gene call, TRBD2, goes unchecked for lack of DNA. The CDR3 is 15 amino acids. Germline assignment: CDR1 SNHLY and CDR2 FYNNEI. The CDR3 protein is CASSRTAGSHNEQFF.

This chain links TRBV5-4 with TRBJ2-3; TCRdb picks TRBD1, but there is no DNA to check that call. Germline CDR1 is SGHNT and CDR2 is YYREEE (reference sequence). This CDR3 is built from 16 residues. This CDR3 reads CASRGGPGYGTDTQYF.

The chain uses TRBV10-3 and TRBJ2-2; as DNA is missing, the TRBD1 call by TCRdb cannot be tested. CDR1 and CDR2 from the germline V gene are ENHRY and SYGVKD. This CDR3 contains 16 residues. CDR3 loop: CAISGSRGENTGELFF.

The rearrangement uses TRBV6-2 or TRBV6-3 and TRBJ2-1; TCRdb's D call of TRBD1 is untestable without DNA. Germline-derived CDR1 and CDR2 are MNHEY and SVGEGT. This CDR3 is built from 16 residues. This CDR3 is CASSDARGSALNEQFF.

The chain uses TRBV5-4 and TRBJ2-7; TCRdb's D call of TRBD1 is untestable without DNA. This CDR3 spans 14 amino acids. Per germline, CDR1 SGHNT and CDR2 YYREEE (reference sequence). The CDR3 loop is CASSRGTDVYEQYF.

The chain has TRBV7-2 and TRBJ2-1; the TCRdb D gene call, TRBD1, has no DNA to confirm it. CDR1 and CDR2 (germline): SGHTA, FQGNSA. This CDR3 region has 15 residues. CDR3 residues: CASSLERGDYNEQFF.

This chain uses TRBV12-3 or TRBV12-4 with TRBJ1-1; TCRdb picks TRBD1, but there is no DNA to check that call. This CDR3 spans 13 amino acids. Here the CDR3 reads CASSLAQGTEAFF.

The rearrangement uses TRBV6-2 or TRBV6-3 and TRBJ1-1. The CDR3 contains 13 residues. CDR1 MNHEY and CDR2 SVGEGT come from the germline V gene. CDR3 loop: CASSYFGRTEAFF.

This chain uses TRBV4-3 with TRBJ2-2. The CDR3 length is 17 residues. The germline CDR1 and CDR2 sequences are LGHNA and YSLEER. The CDR3 region is CASSRGRGSDNTGELFF.

V gene TRBV5-1 combines with J gene TRBJ2-1; TCRdb outputs TRBD1, but without DNA this stays unchecked. The germline gives CDR1 SGHRS, CDR2 YFSETQ. This CDR3 comprises 15 residues. CDR3 in amino acids: CASNPSGANYNEQFF.

The CDR3 protein is CASSSRESGGEQFF. This chain joins TRBV9 and TRBJ2-1; the TCRdb call, TRBD1, lacks DNA for checking. This CDR3 is built from 14 residues. The germline V gene encodes CDR1 SGDLS and CDR2 YYNGEE.